In its sample, the clone carrying this T cell receptor beta chain was seen many times. Antigen unknown. Arm-PCR with iRepertoire HTBI primers amplified the CDR3 regions for these TCR beta libraries. One entry per CDR3 protein, called by TCRdb with MiXCR from the multiplex PCR reads. The data contain around 230,000 distinct CDR3 sequences, roughly 18% of them singletons. This sample stems from a study of regulatory T cells in long-lasting Graves disease. Across the whole study: Recently diagnosed Graves' patients had received antithyroid drugs for under 3 months. Study findings and constraints: Persistent disease was characterized by preferential usage of TRBV28, TRBJ1-2 and TRBJ2-5. Graves' patients with persistent disease showed TCR diversity lower than patients newly diagnosed.

The length of the CDR3 is 17 residues. The junction had 13 bases not matched to a gene; V was cut back by 0 bases and J by 5 bases. Germline V gene lookup returns CDR1 DFQATT and CDR2 SNEGSKA (reference sequence). Time point given: newly diagnosed GD, antithyroid drugs for less than 3 months. There was RNA extracted from PBMCs, and the TCR library was made from it. With EDTA tubes as the receptacles, 7.5 to 9.5 milliliters of peripheral blood were drawn. The chain couples TRBV20-1 to TRBJ2-1, with 7 bases fitting TRBD2. This TCR derives from a female donor with Graves disease. Source: peripheral blood mononuclear cells (PBMCs), taken at new diagnosis, from a patient treated with antithyroid drugs. The CDR3 region is CSARDRPQDLADNEQFF. The CDR3 DNA is TGCAGTGCTAGAGATCGGCCCCAAGACCTAGCGGACAATGAGCAGTTCTTC.